This T cell receptor (beta chain) was sequenced for a study of blood T cell repertoires in COVID-19. Study at large: COVID-19 samples from acute and convalescent phases originated in the United States, Italy and Spain.

The study counted Cohort 3 donors as recovered given two negative PCRs, clearance, or symptom resolution. Authors' data handling: By means of reference gene primer amplification, nucleated cell counts were estimated. TCRdb's table, derived via immunoSEQ multiplex PCR, lists solely in-frame clones and lacks some. V, J and clone size are those of that table, while D and trimming were read from the DNA. The sample contains roughly 180,000 clones, roughly four fifths of which appear only once. The junction had 9 bases not matched to a gene; V was cut back by 2 bases and J by 7 bases. Germline V gives CDR1 LGHDT, CDR2 YNNKEL (reference sequence). The CDR3 runs to 17 residues.

Sequenced: PBMCs or T cells enriched from blood (not recorded which). The rearrangement uses TRBV3-1 (or the pseudogene TRBV3-2) and TRBJ2-1; 12 bases match TRBD2. This receptor was taken from a man aged 40-50 years who had recovered from COVID-19. The CDR3 protein is CASSQSWTSGKGNEQFF. As DNA, the CDR3 is TGTGCCAGCAGCCAATCCTGGACTAGCGGGAAGGGAAATGAGCAGTTCTTC.